What follows describes a single T cell receptor (beta chain). Trimming removed 4 bases from V and 4 bases from J; junction bases left unmatched: 12. The CDR3 has 16 residues. CDR1 and CDR2 from the germline V gene are SGHNT and YYREEE (reference sequence). The sample originates from a study of shared T cell receptors in the human thymus. The data were produced by immunoSEQ multiplex PCR, yet TCRdb's version contains in-frame clones alone and is incomplete. This sample has fewer than 700,000 clones, with roughly 90% found just once. These data also formed part of another study, on human thymus T cells. That source notes: Serving as donors were healthy Finnish infants, each of whom was having open corrective surgery for congenital heart defects. Thymic resections from corrective heart surgery supplied the tissue. Thymic as well as blood repertoires seemed to favor certain V and J genes unevenly. What related research reported was that thymic repertoires overlapped highly among unrelated individuals.

This sequence was found in a boy in the first two years of life with a congenital heart defect. The specimen sequenced was thymocytes. The rearrangement links TRBV5-4 to TRBJ2-5, with 8 bases aligning to TRBD2. The CDR3: CASSRNGSREGETQYF. CDR3 bases: TGTGCCAGCAGCCGTAACGGCTCCCGGGAGGGAGAGACCCAGTACTTC.